The present T cell receptor (beta chain) was sequenced within a study of blood T cells in healthy people across ages. Per germline, CDR1 DFQATT and CDR2 SNEGSKA (reference sequence). This CDR3 is built from 16 residues. The trim removed 5 bases at V and 0 bases at J, leaving 9 bases unmatched. PCR was performed a second time for roughly 7 to 11 cycles using a sample-barcoded 5' primer and a J-beta primer mix. Every molecule of cDNA carried a tag from a template-switch adaptor with 12 random nucleotides. TCRdb re-called the 5' RACE reads with MiXCR, one entry per CDR3 protein. The repertoire includes about 1.8 million distinct CDR3 sequences, around 48% of them detected once, and less than 2.5% sits in the top ten. This clonotype showed up just once. Antigen unknown. Study results and limitations: TCR beta diversity per million T cells fell roughly linearly with age. Long-lived and aged donors differed, with more naive CD4+ cells and higher diversity in the long-lived.

This sequence originates from a woman aged 40 to 55 in good health. Sequencing used blood. This chain joins TRBV20-1 and TRBJ2-1; 8 bases are a match to TRBD2. The CDR3: CSADGGGTLSYNEQFF. The CDR3 DNA reads TGCAGTGCTGACGGCGGGGGGACTCTCTCCTACAATGAGCAGTTCTTC.